The clone carrying this T cell receptor (beta chain) has at least ten counts. Its antigen is not identified. This sample is drawn from a study of T cell repertoires in cytomegalovirus infection. About the research overall: In public TCR beta signatures, there were indications of both CMV infection and matching HLA type. Whole-study findings and limits: Ex vivo, HLA-C-restricted CMV-specific TCR beta clonotypes prevailed over the rest of the response. CMV carriers with the relevant HLA were identified by cumulative public TCR beta family frequency.

TCRdb redid the calling of the reads with MiXCR, one entry per CDR3 protein. The sample has around 140,000 distinct CDR3 sequences; about 6% are singletons. This sequence originates from a human donor in good health (CMV status not recorded). Some clones in this sample may be carry-over from other donors' samples. Sequenced: PBMCs.

The CDR3 loop reads CASRMDSMNTEAFF. CDR3 DNA: TGTGCCAGCAGGATGGACAGTATGAACACTGAAGCTTTCTTT. The chain uses TRBV6-6 and TRBJ1-1, with D perhaps TRBD1 (6 bases). V lost 6 bases, J lost 0 bases, and 11 bases lay in between. The CDR3 has 14 amino acids. In germline, CDR1 is MNHNY, CDR2 SVGAGI (reference sequence).